Here is one T cell receptor (beta chain) with its context. Its antigen remains unidentified. This sample was taken from a study of post-analysis software for immune sequencing data. About the research overall: Secondary progressive, relapsing-remitting and progressive-relapsing multiple sclerosis were among the included disease courses.

Study-level points and caveats: The study found significantly lower normalized Chao1 diversity in multiple sclerosis patients than in controls. When the samples were clustered directly with F measure, those that had been prepared in the same batch showed strong co-clustering. Four or five TRBV segments, TRBV5-6, TRBV5-1 and TRBV20-1 among them, were found more frequent in patients than controls.

Presence of unique molecular identifiers characterized the TCR beta cDNA libraries. TCRdb analysed the PCR reads with MiXCR anew, one entry per CDR3 protein. The sample consists of 600,000 to 750,000 distinct CDR3 sequences, around 64% of them appearing once. The CDR3 loop spans 15 amino acids. Germline V gene sequence: CDR1 SGHRS, CDR2 YFSETQ. Trimming pared 4 bases from V and 4 bases from J, leaving 16 bases between. Sequenced: blood. The receptor comes from a girl aged 2-10 years with multiple sclerosis. The chain couples TRBV5-1 to TRBJ2-3; D might be TRBD1 or TRBD2, each matching 5 bases. The CDR3 DNA sequence: TGCGCCAGCAGCCTCAACCCAGGGAGTTCAGATACGCAGTATTTT. It translates to CASSLNPGSSDTQYF.